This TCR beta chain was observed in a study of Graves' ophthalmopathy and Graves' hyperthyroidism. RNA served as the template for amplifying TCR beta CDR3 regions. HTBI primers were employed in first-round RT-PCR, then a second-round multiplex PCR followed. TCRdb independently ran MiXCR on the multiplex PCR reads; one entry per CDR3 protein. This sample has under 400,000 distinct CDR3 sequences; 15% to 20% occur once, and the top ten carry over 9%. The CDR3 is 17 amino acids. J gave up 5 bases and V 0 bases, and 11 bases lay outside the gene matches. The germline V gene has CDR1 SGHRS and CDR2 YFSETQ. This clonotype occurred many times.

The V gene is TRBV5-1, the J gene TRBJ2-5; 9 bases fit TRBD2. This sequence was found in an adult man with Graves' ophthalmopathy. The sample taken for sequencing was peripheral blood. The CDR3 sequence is CASSLAGGRARGETQYF. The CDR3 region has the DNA TGCGCCAGCAGCTTGGCCGGCGGGAGGGCCAGAGGGGAGACCCAGTACTTC. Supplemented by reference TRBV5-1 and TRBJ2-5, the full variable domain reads KAGVTQTPRYLIKTRGQQVTLSCSPISGHRSVSWYQQTPGQGLQFLFEYFSETQRNKGNFPGRFSGRQFSNSRSEMNVSTLELGDSALYLCASSLAGGRARGETQYFGPGTRLLVL.